Below, 24 T cell receptor beta chains from the same sample are listed, as sequenced in a study of CD8 T cells in ankylosing spondylitis. Whole-study findings and limits: Within ankylosing spondylitis blood, a TCR beta motif made up of several highly homologous variants appeared to be characteristic.

TCRdb re-called the 5' RACE reads with MiXCR, one entry per CDR3 protein. The sample includes approximately 500,000 distinct CDR3 sequences, over 9.5% of them seen just once. Their cognate antigens are unknown. The sample was blood, either unsorted or a sorted T cell fraction (not recorded which). These receptors were collected from a male donor with ankylosing spondylitis.

In its sample, this clonotype was seen many times. The chain couples TRBV4-2 to TRBJ2-4, with TRBD2 matching over 8 bases. V dropped 0 bases and J dropped 3; count of bases not matched to a gene: 7. Germline assignment: CDR1 LGHNA and CDR2 YNFKEQ. This CDR3 region has 17 residues. The CDR3 sequence is CASSQEAREVGKNIQYF. For the CDR3, the DNA is TGTGCCAGCAGCCAAGAGGCGCGGGAGGTGGGCAAAAACATTCAGTACTTC.

This clonotype has a count of ten or more. The chain links TRBV11-2 to TRBJ1-3; D unresolved. The length of the CDR3 is 15 residues. Per the germline V gene, CDR1 is SGHAT and CDR2 is FQNNGV. V was clipped by 5 bases and J by 4 bases, with 15 bases between them. In nucleotides, the CDR3 is TGTGCCAGCAGCCAATTCCAGAGATCGGGAAACACCATATATTTT. The encoded protein is CASSQFQRSGNTIYF.

A few counts support this clonotype. V and J are TRBV12-3 or TRBV12-4 and TRBJ1-5; D possibly corresponds to TRBD1 (6 bases). The CDR3 extends over 12 amino acids. V lost 8 bases and J 11 bases, leaving 16 bases between the germline ends. The CDR3 here is CASRAGENTQHF. Here the CDR3 DNA reads TGTGCCAGCCGGGCAGGGGAGAATACCCAGCATTTT.

The sample holds a few counts of this clonotype. The V and J genes are TRBV5-6 and TRBJ1-1, with TRBD1 as a possible D gene (6 bases). V was pared by 1 base and J by 4 bases, with 14 bases between. Germline V gene data show CDR1 as SGHDT and CDR2 as YYEEEE. This CDR3 is built from 15 residues. The CDR3 region is CASSLSPTGGTEAFF. For the CDR3, the DNA is TGTGCCAGCAGCTTGTCCCCGACAGGCGGCACTGAAGCTTTCTTT.

The table lists this clonotype with many counts. J is TRBJ2-2 and V is TRBV5-1; D not certain. The V end was cut by 0 bases, the J end by 4 bases, with 13 bases between. Germline CDR1 SGHRS, CDR2 YFSETQ. The CDR3 sequence is 16 residues long. The CDR3 region is CASSLETARGTGELFF. CDR3 nucleotides: TGCGCCAGCAGCTTGGAAACGGCCCGTGGCACCGGGGAGCTGTTTTTT. Filled out from reference TRBV5-1 and TRBJ2-2, the complete variable domain reads KAGVTQTPRYLIKTRGQQVTLSCSPISGHRSVSWYQQTPGQGLQFLFEYFSETQRNKGNFPGRFSGRQFSNSRSEMNVSTLELGDSALYLCASSLETARGTGELFFGEGSRLTVL.

This clonotype was picked up a small number of times. The chain employs TRBV20-1 and TRBJ1-1; D perhaps matches TRBD1 (6 bases). Germline lookup yields CDR1 DFQATT and CDR2 SNEGSKA (reference sequence). This CDR3 is 14 amino acids long. V dropped 0 bases and J dropped 0 bases, with 8 bases sitting between them. CDR3 nucleotides: TGCAGTGCTAGAGATACAGGGTTGAACACTGAAGCTTTCTTT. This gives the protein CSARDTGLNTEAFF.

Only a few counts were recorded for this clonotype. The genes are TRBV12-5 and TRBJ2-3; 7 bases are a match to TRBD2. J gave up 2 bases and V 2 bases, and 16 bases lay outside the gene matches. This CDR3 comprises 19 residues. Germline V CDR1 and CDR2: LGHNT, FRNRAP. The DNA for the CDR3 is TGTGCTAGTGGTTTGACTGTCAAGGAGCGGGGTCGTCCCACAGATACGCAGTATTTT. Its translation: CASGLTVKERGRPTDTQYF.

This clonotype was counted only a few times. CDR3 sequence (DNA): TGCGCCAGCAGCCCCGGGTTTGAGACAGATACGCAGTATTTT. This encodes CASSPGFETDTQYF. This sequence joins TRBV5-1 and TRBJ2-3, with D hard to call. V shed 4 bases and J shed 3 bases, with 12 bases lying between them. CDR1 is SGHRS and CDR2 is YFSETQ in the germline V gene. The CDR3 consists of 14 residues.

Regarding this clonotype: The germline gene is not matched at one end of the junction; a read error may be the cause. The chain is built from TRBV2 and TRBJ2-7, with TRBD1 matching 11 bases. Looked up from germline, CDR1 is SNHLY and CDR2 is FYNNEI. The CDR3 is 15 amino acids. CDR3 nucleotide sequence: TGTGCCAGCTCCTTTTGGGGACAGGGGGAGTGGAACGCGAACTTC. This encodes CASSFWGQGEWNANF. The whole variable domain, remainder taken from reference TRBV2 and TRBJ2-7, is EPEVTQTPSHQVTQMGQEVILRCVPISNHLYFYWYRQILGQKVEFLVSFYNNEISEKSEIFDDQFSVERPDGSNFTLKIRSTKLEDSAMYFCASSFWGQGEWNANFGPGTRLTVT.

The table lists this clonotype with a few counts. The chain couples TRBV27 to TRBJ2-7; 11 bases match TRBD2. The junction had 10 bases not matched to a gene; V was cut back by 5 bases and J by 7 bases. This CDR3 spans 15 amino acids. Germline lookup yields CDR1 MNHEY and CDR2 SMNVEV (reference sequence). DNA of the CDR3: TGTGCCAGCAGTGGACGGACTAGCGGGCCGGGAGAGCAGTACTTC. Its translation: CASSGRTSGPGEQYF.

This clonotype was detected many times. The chain uses TRBV18 and TRBJ2-3; unclear D gene. Trimming removed 2 bases at V and 6 bases at J, with 12 bases between. Looked up from germline, CDR1 is KGHSH and CDR2 is LQKENI. The CDR3 length is 14 residues. The CDR3 reads CASSPSLGPDTQYF. CDR3 nucleotides: TGTGCCAGCTCACCATCCCTGGGCCCGGATACGCAGTATTTT.

Ten or more counts support this clonotype. The V and J genes are TRBV20-1 and TRBJ2-5; D is unresolved. This CDR3 region has 19 residues. Germline V lookup: CDR1 DFQATT, CDR2 SNEGSKA (reference sequence). V lost 0 bases, J lost 5 bases, and 28 bases lay in between. CDR3 DNA sequence: TGCAGTGCTAGAGAGGCGGATTTAGGTTCTCCGGTGTATATGGAGACCCAGTACTTC. Its protein is CSAREADLGSPVYMETQYF.

The chain has TRBV20-1 and TRBJ2-1; 10 bases fit TRBD2. CDR3 length: 16 residues. With V trimmed by 3 bases and J by 8 bases, 13 bases remained unmatched. In germline, CDR1 is DFQATT, CDR2 SNEGSKA (reference sequence). CDR3 residues: CSASSGLAGVTDEQFF. The CDR3 bases are TGCAGTGCTAGTTCTGGGCTAGCGGGAGTAACCGATGAGCAGTTCTTC.

The V call is TRBV20-1, the J call TRBJ2-5, with 7 bases lining up with TRBD2. The trim removed 0 bases at V and 3 bases at J, leaving 7 bases unmatched. The germline CDR1 and CDR2 sequences are DFQATT and SNEGSKA (reference sequence). This CDR3 has 15 residues. The DNA of the CDR3 is TGCAGTGCTAGAGAGGTGTTCGCGGGAGAAGAGACCCAGTACTTC. It encodes CSAREVFAGEETQYF.

This sequence joins TRBV19 and TRBJ2-1; D is unresolved. The germline V gene encodes CDR1 LNHDA and CDR2 SQIVND (reference sequence). This CDR3 spans 14 amino acids. V gave up 4 bases and J gave up 8 bases, with 15 bases separating them. DNA for the CDR3: TGTGCCAGTAGTAGCTACTCTCACTCGGATGAGCAGTTCTTC. This gives the protein CASSSYSHSDEQFF.

The chain joins TRBV10-3 to TRBJ2-5; D gene unclear. The germline V gene has CDR1 ENHRY and CDR2 SYGVKD. V was cut by 2 bases and J by 1 base, with 8 bases left in between. The CDR3 length is 14 residues. This CDR3 is CAISEGGVQETQYF. The CDR3 DNA is TGTGCCATCAGTGAGGGTGGGGTCCAAGAGACCCAGTACTTC.

This clonotype was counted between two and nine times. The rearrangement joins TRBV27 to TRBJ2-3, with a weak D call TRBD2 (5 bases). CDR3 length: 15 amino acids. The V end was cut by 4 bases, the J end by 0 bases, with 11 bases between. CDR1 and CDR2 from the germline V gene are MNHEY and SMNVEV (reference sequence). The CDR3 spells CASSSVATSTDTQYF. CDR3 nucleotides: TGTGCCAGCAGTTCCGTAGCGACTAGCACAGATACGCAGTATTTT.

This clonotype was picked up a small number of times. The CDR3 coding sequence is TGTGCCAGCAGCTTCAGCGGACCCACGACTGAAGCTTTCTTT. Translation gives CASSFSGPTTEAFF. The V call is TRBV7-9, the J call TRBJ1-1; D not certain. Germline V CDR1 and CDR2: SEHNR, FQNEAQ (reference sequence). Trimming stripped 3 bases from V and 5 bases from J, with 13 bases between. The CDR3 consists of 14 residues.

The gene calls are TRBV27 and TRBJ2-5; D not certain. Germline CDR1 MNHEY, CDR2 SMNVEV (reference sequence). This CDR3 is built from 14 residues. The ends were cut back, 5 bases at V and 5 bases at J, with 15 bases in the middle. The DNA of the CDR3 is TGTGCCAGCAGTCCGATCCAGGTCTGGGAGACCCAGTACTTC. It codes for CASSPIQVWETQYF.

The J gene is TRBJ1-5, the V gene TRBV2; 7 bases are a match to TRBD1. V shed 5 bases and J 6 bases; nucleotides not matched to a gene: 7. The germline gives CDR1 SNHLY, CDR2 FYNNEI. The CDR3 contains 14 residues. Here the CDR3 DNA reads TGTGCCAGCAGTTTTAACCGGGACAGTCAGCCCCAGCATTTT. Its translation: CASSFNRDSQPQHF.

Many counts were recorded for this clonotype. The J gene is TRBJ2-3, the V gene TRBV3-1, with 7 bases aligning to TRBD2. Losses at the gene ends were 4 bases for V and 7 bases for J; bases not matched to a gene: 11. This CDR3 contains 15 residues. Germline values: CDR1 LGHDT, CDR2 YNNKEL (reference sequence). CDR3 amino acids: CASSPPLAERNTQYF. The CDR3 coding sequence is TGTGCCAGCAGCCCCCCCCTAGCGGAGAGAAATACGCAGTATTTT.

This chain links TRBV6-1 with TRBJ2-1; possibly TRBD2 for D (5 bases). Germline CDR1 MNHNS, CDR2 SASEGT. V was shortened by 7 bases and J by 1 base, with 17 bases between the two germline ends. CDR3 length: 16 amino acids. The DNA of the CDR3 is TGTGCCAGCACACCCGATAGGGAGTTGTCCTACAATGAGCAGTTCTTC. Protein: CASTPDRELSYNEQFF.

Many counts were recorded for this clonotype. The J gene is TRBJ2-1, the V gene TRBV5-1; TRBD2 matches 10 bases. The CDR3 contains 16 residues. Trimming removed 2 bases from V and 0 bases from J; junction bases left unmatched: 2. The germline V gene has CDR1 SGHRS and CDR2 YFSETQ. The CDR3 DNA is TGCGCCAGCAGCTTTGTAGCGGGAGGCTCCTACAATGAGCAGTTCTTC. Translated: CASSFVAGGSYNEQFF.

This chain connects TRBV25-1 to TRBJ2-6; D is perhaps TRBD1 (6 bases). Germline CDR1 MGHDK, CDR2 SYGVNS. Trimming removed 4 bases from V and 3 bases from J, with 13 bases in between. This CDR3 region has 16 residues. CDR3 coding DNA: TGTGCCAGCAGTGTGGACAGTCCCTTTGGGGCCAACGTCCTGACTTTC. Its protein is CASSVDSPFGANVLTF.